These 26 T cell receptor beta chains were all obtained from the same sample, sequenced in a study of shared clonotypes between healthy human individuals. Sequenced by immunoSEQ multiplex PCR; TCRdb stores in-frame clones only, minus some. The sample includes a few million clones, more than 80% of them seen just once. The sequenced sample was naive CD4+ T cells from PBMCs. Subset described: CD45RA+ positively selected. Every receptor here comes from a man younger than 35 in good health. Some clones in this sample may be carry-over from other donors' samples.

As to this clone: Other DNA sequences in this specimen translate into the identical CDR3. The CDR3 here is CASSVSGQLSGANVLTF. CDR3 sequence (DNA): TGTGCCAGCAGCGTCTCCGGACAGCTCTCTGGGGCCAACGTCCTGACTTTC. The V gene is TRBV9, the J gene TRBJ2-6; weak D call: TRBD1 (6 bases). This CDR3 is built from 17 residues. The V end lost 2 bases, the J end lost 0 bases, and 12 bases lay between the germline ends. Germline values: CDR1 SGDLS, CDR2 YYNGEE. The full variable domain, in which reference TRBV9 and TRBJ2-6 provide the parts outside the CDR3, is DSGVTQTPKHLITATGQRVTLRCSPRSGDLSVYWYQQSLDQGLQFLIQYYNGEERAKGNILERFSAQQFPDLHSELNLSSLELGDSALYFCASSVSGQLSGANVLTFGAGSRLTVL.

The chain uses TRBV6-4 and TRBJ2-2; D is unclear. Trimming removed 3 bases at V and 0 bases at J, with 11 bases between. CDR3 length: 16 residues. CDR1 and CDR2 (germline): MRHNA, SNTAGT. The CDR3, as DNA: TGTGCCAGCAGTGATTTTAGGCGGACGAACACCGGGGAGCTGTTTTTT. Protein sequence: CASSDFRRTNTGELFF.

The rearrangement links TRBV27 to TRBJ2-1, with D perhaps matching TRBD1 (6 bases). Trimming pared 2 bases from V and 7 bases from J, leaving 18 bases between. The germline V gene encodes CDR1 MNHEY and CDR2 SMNVEV (reference sequence). This CDR3 spans 16 amino acids. The CDR3 DNA is TGTGCCAGCAGTTTACCTACAGGGAGAGGAGTGAATGAGCAGTTCTTC. This sequence encodes CASSLPTGRGVNEQFF.

V and J are TRBV7-2 and TRBJ1-2, with 7 bases fitting TRBD1. This CDR3 comprises 15 residues. The germline CDR1 and CDR2 sequences are SGHTA and FQGNSA. The junction had 12 bases not matched to a gene; V was cut back by 6 bases and J by 5 bases. The CDR3 nucleotides are TGTGCCAGCAGGAGACAGGGCGGGGGCTTTTATGGCTACACCTTC. It is translated as CASRRQGGGFYGYTF.

This clone has only one observation. This chain uses TRBV18 with TRBJ1-2; D uncertain. This CDR3 has 13 amino acids. Deletions cut 2 bases from V and 3 bases from J, with 7 bases between. Germline V gene sequence: CDR1 KGHSH, CDR2 LQKENI. As DNA, the CDR3 is TGTGCCAGCTCACCAGACTTTTACTATGGCTACACCTTC. This translates into CASSPDFYYGYTF.

The chain joins TRBV28 to TRBJ1-2, with D possibly being TRBD1 (6 bases). Trimming took 9 bases from V and 0 from J, leaving 8 bases between them. This CDR3 is 12 amino acids long. CDR1 is MDHEN and CDR2 is SYDVKM in the germline V gene. Here the CDR3 reads CASTGTNYGYTF. As DNA, the CDR3 is TGTGCCAGTACAGGGACTAACTATGGCTACACCTTC.

This chain links TRBV30 with TRBJ2-7; tentatively, D is TRBD1 or TRBD2 (5 bases each). Trimming took 4 bases from V and 7 from J, leaving 17 bases between them. This CDR3 region has 13 residues. Germline loops: CDR1 GTSNPN, CDR2 SVGIG (reference sequence). CDR3 coding DNA: TGTGCCTGGAACGAGGGGTCAAGAGGGGAGCAGTACTTC. It specifies CAWNEGSRGEQYF.

Only one count was recorded for this clone. The V and J genes are TRBV11-2 and TRBJ2-1, with D maybe TRBD2 (6 bases). V lost 1 base to trimming and J lost 7 bases, with 11 bases between them. Germline V lookup: CDR1 SGHAT, CDR2 FQNNGV. The CDR3 contains 14 residues. CDR3 in DNA: TGTGCCAGCAGCTTAGTACTAGCAGGGAATGAGCAGTTCTTC. It translates to CASSLVLAGNEQFF. Based on the CDR3 plus reference TRBV11-2 and TRBJ2-1, the full variable domain is EAGVAQSPRYKIIEKRQSVAFWCNPISGHATLYWYQQILGQGPKLLIQFQNNGVVDDSQLPKDRFSAERLKGVDSTLKIQPAKLEDSAVYLCASSLVLAGNEQFFGPGTRLTVL.

The CDR3 nucleotides are TGTGCCAGCAGGTCTGGACAGGGCTGGGGCTACACCTTC. It yields the protein CASRSGQGWGYTF. V and J are TRBV6-5 and TRBJ1-2, with 8 bases lining up with TRBD1. Germline V gene lookup returns CDR1 MNHEY and CDR2 SVGAGI. The V segment lost 6 bases and the J segment 8 bases; nucleotides outside the gene matches: 8. CDR3 size: 13 residues.

Remarks on this clone: Other DNA sequences in the same sample also yield this CDR3. The rearrangement links TRBV5-6 to TRBJ2-6, with 8 bases identical to TRBD1. Per the germline V gene, CDR1 is SGHDT and CDR2 is YYEEEE. J gave up 2 bases and V 0 bases, and 4 bases lay outside the gene matches. This CDR3 is built from 17 residues. CDR3 sequence: CASSLGTGSAGANVLTF. CDR3 DNA sequence: TGTGCCAGCAGCTTGGGGACAGGGAGCGCTGGGGCCAACGTCCTGACTTTC. Variable domain in full (rest from reference TRBV5-6 and TRBJ2-6): DAGVTQSPTHLIKTRGQQVTLRCSPKSGHDTVSWYQQALGQGPQFIFQYYEEEERQRGNFPDRFSGHQFPNYSSELNVNALLLGDSALYLCASSLGTGSAGANVLTFGAGSRLTVL.

The chain joins TRBV11-2 to TRBJ2-1; D perhaps matches TRBD1 (6 bases). Per germline, CDR1 SGHAT and CDR2 FQNNGV. This CDR3 is 17 amino acids long. Deletions cut 5 bases from V and 0 bases from J, with 17 bases between. As DNA, the CDR3 is TGTGCCAGCAGCCCAGACAGGTCGTTCAGCTCCTACAATGAGCAGTTCTTC. This translates into CASSPDRSFSSYNEQFF.

The chain combines TRBV19 with TRBJ1-2; D not resolved. Germline CDR1 LNHDA, CDR2 SQIVND (reference sequence). This CDR3 has 14 amino acids. Trimming left V 5 bases short and J 0 bases short, with 10 bases between. Here the CDR3 reads CASSSWQPNYGYTF. CDR3 in DNA: TGTGCCAGTAGTTCGTGGCAACCTAACTATGGCTACACCTTC.

The chain joins TRBV28 to TRBJ1-5, with 8 bases aligning to TRBD1. The CDR3 consists of 15 residues. V dropped 5 bases and J dropped 6; count of bases not matched to a gene: 9. Per germline, CDR1 MDHEN and CDR2 SYDVKM. The CDR3 reads CASSNPRGQRQPQHF. The CDR3 DNA sequence: TGTGCCAGCAGTAACCCCAGGGGGCAGCGTCAGCCCCAGCATTTT.

The chain combines TRBV4-1 with TRBJ2-5; 8 bases map to TRBD1. The germline CDR1 and CDR2 sequences are MGHRA and YSYEKL. V was pared by 2 bases and J by 2 bases, with 7 bases of the junction left unmatched. CDR3 length: 16 residues. In DNA form, the CDR3 reads TGCGCCAGCAGCCAACCGGGACAGGCGACACAAGAGACCCAGTACTTC. It is translated as CASSQPGQATQETQYF.

J is TRBJ2-2 and V is TRBV7-9; the D gene is possibly TRBD2 (6 bases). CDR1 is SEHNR, CDR2 FQNEAQ, per germline (reference sequence). With 1 base removed from V and 0 bases from J, the gap between germline ends came to 9 bases. The CDR3 has 16 amino acids. The CDR3 nucleotides read TGTGCCAGCAGCTTAGTTAGCGGCACGAACACCGGGGAGCTGTTTTTT. Encoded protein: CASSLVSGTNTGELFF.

This sequence joins TRBV11-2 and TRBJ2-7; TRBD1 might be the D (6 bases). The germline V gene encodes CDR1 SGHAT and CDR2 FQNNGV. The ends were cut back, 4 bases at V and 5 bases at J, with 15 bases in the middle. CDR3 length equals 14 residues. The CDR3 is CASSSTYRENEQYF. The CDR3, as DNA: TGTGCCAGCAGCTCGACATACAGGGAAAACGAGCAGTACTTC. Combining the CDR3 with reference TRBV11-2 and TRBJ2-7 gives the whole variable domain EAGVAQSPRYKIIEKRQSVAFWCNPISGHATLYWYQQILGQGPKLLIQFQNNGVVDDSQLPKDRFSAERLKGVDSTLKIQPAKLEDSAVYLCASSSTYRENEQYFGPGTRLTVT.

About this clone itself: This CDR3 is also generated by other DNA sequences in the sample. This sequence joins TRBV11-2 and TRBJ2-2, with D uncertain. The CDR3 has 13 amino acids. Germline V CDR1 and CDR2: SGHAT, FQNNGV. V was cut by 5 bases and J by 6 bases, with 10 bases left in between. CDR3 DNA sequence: TGTGCCAGCAGCCTTTTAGGGTCCGGGGAGCTGTTTTTT. This gives the protein CASSLLGSGELFF.

This chain connects TRBV7-2 to TRBJ1-1; 8 positions match TRBD1. V lost 2 bases, J lost 1 base, and 3 bases stayed unmatched. The CDR3 consists of 15 residues. The germline CDR1 and CDR2 sequences are SGHTA and FQGNSA. Written as DNA, the CDR3 is TGTGCCAGCAGCTTAAACACAGGGGGGAACACTGAAGCTTTCTTT. This gives the protein CASSLNTGGNTEAFF.

Turning to this clone: This sample includes further DNA sequences coding for the same CDR3. V gene TRBV10-3 combines with J gene TRBJ1-4; possible D gene TRBD1, 5 bases. Germline-derived CDR1 and CDR2 are ENHRY and SYGVKD. The CDR3 runs 14 residues. V was shortened by 3 bases and J by 6 bases, with 11 bases between the two germline ends. The CDR3 sequence: CAISERGGDEKLFF. CDR3 nucleotide sequence: TGTGCCATCAGTGAAAGGGGAGGGGATGAAAAACTGTTTTTT.

The chain has TRBV4-2 and TRBJ2-7, with 8 nucleotides matching TRBD2. Trimming took 0 bases from V and 2 from J; bases not matched to a gene: 6. The CDR3 sequence is 16 residues long. The V gene's germline CDR1 is LGHNA and CDR2 YNFKEQ. CDR3 region: CASSQEVRAGAYEQYF. Written as DNA, the CDR3 is TGTGCCAGCAGCCAAGAAGTTAGAGCGGGAGCCTACGAGCAGTACTTC.

The chain joins TRBV7-2 to TRBJ2-2; D call uncertain. Per the germline V gene, CDR1 is SGHTA and CDR2 is FQGNSA. V was pared by 1 base and J by 7 bases, with 16 bases between. The CDR3 covers 16 residues. CDR3 protein: CASSLDPWRGIGELFF. The CDR3 DNA sequence: TGTGCCAGCAGCTTAGATCCTTGGCGCGGTATCGGGGAGCTGTTTTTT.

This clone was recorded a few times. The chain has TRBV18 and TRBJ1-5; TRBD1 aligns across 9 bases. Trimming cost V 6 bases and J 2 bases; bases outside gene matches: 2. This CDR3 has 14 amino acids. Germline V gives CDR1 KGHSH, CDR2 LQKENI. The CDR3 here is CASSDRGGNQPQHF. The CDR3 DNA follows: TGTGCCAGCTCGGACAGGGGCGGCAATCAGCCCCAGCATTTT.

This clone was recorded once. The CDR3 is CASSFWTSAKGNEQYF. The CDR3 coding sequence is TGTGCCAGCAGCTTCTGGACTAGCGCGAAGGGGAACGAGCAGTACTTC. V gene TRBV11-3 combines with J gene TRBJ2-7, with 9 bases identical to TRBD2. Germline lookup yields CDR1 SGHNT and CDR2 YENEEA. With 3 bases clipped from V and 5 bases from J, the junction kept 11 bases outside the gene matches. The CDR3 has 16 residues.

The chain combines TRBV6-5 with TRBJ2-1, with D possibly being TRBD1 or TRBD2 (5 bases each). This CDR3 is 16 amino acids long. Per the germline V gene, CDR1 is MNHEY and CDR2 is SVGAGI. V was clipped by 1 base and J by 5 bases, with 15 bases between them. In DNA form, the CDR3 reads TGTGCCAGCAGTTACTACGGGGCCCGGAGTGACAATGAGCAGTTCTTC. Amino acid sequence: CASSYYGARSDNEQFF.

CDR3 residues: CASSLHRDTEAFF. The CDR3 nucleotides are TGTGCCAGCAGCTTACACCGGGACACTGAAGCTTTCTTT. The rearrangement links TRBV11-1 to TRBJ1-1, with no clear D. CDR1 is SGHAT, CDR2 FQDESV, per germline (reference sequence). The length of the CDR3 is 13 residues. V shed 2 bases and J shed 3 bases, with 7 bases lying between them. Full variable domain (remainder filled in from reference TRBV11-1 and TRBJ1-1): EAEVAQSPRYKITEKSQAVAFWCDPISGHATLYWYRQILGQGPELLVQFQDESVVDDSQLPKDRFSAERLKGVDSTLKIQPAELGDSAMYLCASSLHRDTEAFFGQGTRLTVV.

The chain couples TRBV5-1 to TRBJ2-7, with a weak D call TRBD1 (7 bases). This CDR3 comprises 16 residues. CDR1 and CDR2 from the germline V gene are SGHRS and YFSETQ. Trimming left V 3 bases short and J 4 bases short, with 20 bases between. CDR3 bases: TGCGCCAGCAGCTCGGGTACGGGTCAGGGGGGATACGAGCAGTACTTC. Its translation: CASSSGTGQGGYEQYF.